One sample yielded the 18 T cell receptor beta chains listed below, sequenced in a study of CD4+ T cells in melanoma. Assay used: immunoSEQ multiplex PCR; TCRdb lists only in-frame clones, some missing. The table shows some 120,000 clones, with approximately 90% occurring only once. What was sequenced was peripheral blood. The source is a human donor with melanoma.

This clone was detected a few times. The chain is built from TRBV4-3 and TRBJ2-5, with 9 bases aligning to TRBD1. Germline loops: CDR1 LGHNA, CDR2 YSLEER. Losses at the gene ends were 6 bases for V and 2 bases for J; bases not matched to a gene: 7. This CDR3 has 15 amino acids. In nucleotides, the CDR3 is TGCGCCAGCAGTCGGAACGGACAGGGGCAAGAGACCCAGTACTTC. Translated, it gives CASSRNGQGQETQYF.

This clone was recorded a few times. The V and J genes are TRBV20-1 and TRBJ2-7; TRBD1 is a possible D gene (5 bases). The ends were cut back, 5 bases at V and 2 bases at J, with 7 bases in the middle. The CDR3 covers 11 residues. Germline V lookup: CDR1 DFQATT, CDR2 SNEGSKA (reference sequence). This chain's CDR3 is CSARQPYEQYF. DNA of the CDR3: TGCAGTGCTCGACAGCCCTACGAGCAGTACTTC.

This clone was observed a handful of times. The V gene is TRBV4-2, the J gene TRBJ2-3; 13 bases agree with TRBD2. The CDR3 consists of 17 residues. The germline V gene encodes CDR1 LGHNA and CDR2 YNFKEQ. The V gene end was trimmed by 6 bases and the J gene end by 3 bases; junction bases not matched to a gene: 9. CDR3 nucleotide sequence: TGTGCCAGCAGGGAAAACGGACTAGCGGGAGCAACAGATACGCAGTATTTT. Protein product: CASRENGLAGATDTQYF.

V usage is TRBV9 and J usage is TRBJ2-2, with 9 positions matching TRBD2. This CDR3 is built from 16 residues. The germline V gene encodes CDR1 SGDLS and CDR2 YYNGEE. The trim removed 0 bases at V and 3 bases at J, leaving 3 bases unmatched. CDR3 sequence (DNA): TGTGCCAGCAGCGTAGTGGTAGCGGGGGACACCGGGGAGCTGTTTTTT. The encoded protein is CASSVVVAGDTGELFF. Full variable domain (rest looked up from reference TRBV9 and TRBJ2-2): DSGVTQTPKHLITATGQRVTLRCSPRSGDLSVYWYQQSLDQGLQFLIQYYNGEERAKGNILERFSAQQFPDLHSELNLSSLELGDSALYFCASSVVVAGDTGELFFGEGSRLTVL.

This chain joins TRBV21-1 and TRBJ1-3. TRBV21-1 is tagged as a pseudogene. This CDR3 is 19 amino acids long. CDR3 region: CASSLKKGLKVYSGNTIYF. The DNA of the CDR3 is TGTGCCAGCAGCCTAAAGAAGGGTTTGAAGGTTTACTCTGGAAACACCATATATTTT.

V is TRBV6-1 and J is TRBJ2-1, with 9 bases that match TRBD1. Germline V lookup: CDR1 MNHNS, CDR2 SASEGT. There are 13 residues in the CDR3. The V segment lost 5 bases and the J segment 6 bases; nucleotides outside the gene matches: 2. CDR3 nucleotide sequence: TGTGCCAGCAGTACGGACAGGGGCAATGAGCAGTTCTTC. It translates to CASSTDRGNEQFF.

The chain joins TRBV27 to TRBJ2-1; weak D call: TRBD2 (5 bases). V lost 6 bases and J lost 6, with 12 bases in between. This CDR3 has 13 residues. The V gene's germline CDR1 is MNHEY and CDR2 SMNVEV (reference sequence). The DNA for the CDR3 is TGTGCCAGCAGCTCGACCGCGGGCAATGAGCAGTTCTTC. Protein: CASSSTAGNEQFF.

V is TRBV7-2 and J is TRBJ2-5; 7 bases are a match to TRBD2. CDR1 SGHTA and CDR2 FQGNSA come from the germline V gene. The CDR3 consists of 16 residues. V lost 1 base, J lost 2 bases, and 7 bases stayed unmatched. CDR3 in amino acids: CASSLDSASGQETQYF. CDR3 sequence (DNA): TGTGCCAGCAGCTTAGATTCGGCTAGCGGTCAAGAGACCCAGTACTTC.

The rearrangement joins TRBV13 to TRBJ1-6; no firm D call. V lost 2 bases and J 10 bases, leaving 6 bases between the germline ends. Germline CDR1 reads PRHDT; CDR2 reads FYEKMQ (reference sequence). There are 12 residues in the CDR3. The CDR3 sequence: CASSLRGSPLHF. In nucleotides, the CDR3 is TGTGCCAGCAGCTTACGGGGATCACCCCTCCACTTT.

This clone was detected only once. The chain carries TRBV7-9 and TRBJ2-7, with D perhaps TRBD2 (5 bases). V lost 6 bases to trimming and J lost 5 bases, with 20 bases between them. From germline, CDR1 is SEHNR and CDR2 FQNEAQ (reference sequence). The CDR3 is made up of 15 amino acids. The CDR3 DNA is TGTGCCAGCAGGGGTATGAAGGGTGTGGAGGACGAGCAGTACTTC. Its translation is CASRGMKGVEDEQYF.

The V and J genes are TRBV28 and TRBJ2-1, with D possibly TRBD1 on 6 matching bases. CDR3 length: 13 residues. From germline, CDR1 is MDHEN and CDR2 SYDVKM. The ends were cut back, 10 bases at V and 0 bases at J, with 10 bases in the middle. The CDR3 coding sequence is TGTGCCACCAGACAGGTCTCCTACAATGAGCAGTTCTTC. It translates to CATRQVSYNEQFF.

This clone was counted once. CDR3 in amino acids: CASSETTAGGYTF. CDR3 in DNA: TGTGCCAGCAGTGAGACGACTGCTGGTGGCTACACCTTC. The chain links TRBV2 to TRBJ1-2; D is ambiguous. The CDR3 consists of 13 residues. The germline V gene encodes CDR1 SNHLY and CDR2 FYNNEI. V lost 3 bases, J lost 7 bases, and 12 bases lay in between.

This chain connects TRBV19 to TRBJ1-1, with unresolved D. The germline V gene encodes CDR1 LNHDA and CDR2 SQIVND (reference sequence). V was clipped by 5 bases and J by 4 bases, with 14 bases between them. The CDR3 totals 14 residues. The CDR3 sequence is CASSSRGRGTEAFF. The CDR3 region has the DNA TGTGCCAGTAGTTCCCGGGGTCGAGGCACTGAAGCTTTCTTT.

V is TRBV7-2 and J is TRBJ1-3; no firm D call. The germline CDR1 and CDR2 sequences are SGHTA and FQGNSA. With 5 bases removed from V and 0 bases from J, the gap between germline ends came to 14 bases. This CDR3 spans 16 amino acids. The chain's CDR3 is CASSPRTPASGNTIYF. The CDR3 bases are TGTGCCAGCAGCCCAAGAACCCCAGCCTCTGGAAACACCATATATTTT.

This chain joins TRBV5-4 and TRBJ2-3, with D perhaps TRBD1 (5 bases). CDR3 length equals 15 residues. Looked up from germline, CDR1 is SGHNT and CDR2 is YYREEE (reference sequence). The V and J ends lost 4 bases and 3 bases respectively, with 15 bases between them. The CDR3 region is CASSTAGHRTDTQYF. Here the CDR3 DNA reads TGTGCCAGCAGCACCGCCGGACACCGGACAGATACGCAGTATTTT.

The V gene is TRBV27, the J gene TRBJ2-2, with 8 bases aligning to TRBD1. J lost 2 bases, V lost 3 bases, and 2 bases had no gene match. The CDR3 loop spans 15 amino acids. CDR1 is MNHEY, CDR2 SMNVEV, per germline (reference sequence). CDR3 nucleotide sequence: TGTGCCAGCAGTTTGGGGACAGGCAACACCGGGGAGCTGTTTTTT. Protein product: CASSLGTGNTGELFF.

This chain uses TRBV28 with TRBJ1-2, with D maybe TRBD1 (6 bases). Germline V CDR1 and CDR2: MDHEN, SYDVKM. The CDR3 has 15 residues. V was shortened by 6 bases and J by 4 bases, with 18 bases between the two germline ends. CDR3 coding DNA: TGTGCCAGCAGCACCACAGGGATGGGGGGCTATGGCTACACCTTC. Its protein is CASSTTGMGGYGYTF.

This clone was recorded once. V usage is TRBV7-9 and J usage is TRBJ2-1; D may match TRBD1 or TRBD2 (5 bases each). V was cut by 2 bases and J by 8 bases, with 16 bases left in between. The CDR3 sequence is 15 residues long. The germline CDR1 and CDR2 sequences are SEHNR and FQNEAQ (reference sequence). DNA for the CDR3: TGTGCCAGCAGCTTAAGTGGGACCCACGGGGATGAGCAGTTCTTC. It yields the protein CASSLSGTHGDEQFF. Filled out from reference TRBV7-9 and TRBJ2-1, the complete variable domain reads DTGVSQNPRHKITKRGQNVTFRCDPISEHNRLYWYRQTLGQGPEFLTYFQNEAQLEKSRLLSDRFSAERPKGSFSTLEIQRTEQGDSAMYLCASSLSGTHGDEQFFGPGTRLTVL.